Listed here are 22 T cell receptor beta chains from one sample, sequenced in a study of T cell responses to AZD1222 COVID-19 vaccine. Some clones are missing from TCRdb's copy, which holds only in-frame ones; the method was immunoSEQ multiplex PCR. The repertoire includes under 170,000 clones, 94% of them detected once, and 1.3% sits in the top ten. The input for sequencing was peripheral blood, taken on day 0 of AZD1222 vaccination. These TCRs come from an adult in good health.

This chain links TRBV12-3 or TRBV12-4 with TRBJ2-7; 7 bases line up with TRBD2. Trimming cost V 6 bases and J 4 bases; bases outside gene matches: 6. This CDR3 contains 13 residues. The CDR3, as DNA: TGTGCCAGCAGCCTGGGAGGGGAGTACGAGCAGTACGTC. It encodes CASSLGGEYEQYV.

The rearrangement links TRBV5-1 to TRBJ1-1; D not resolved. Trimming removed 0 bases at V and 0 bases at J, with 12 bases between. Germline CDR1 reads SGHRS; CDR2 reads YFSETQ. The CDR3 loop spans 16 amino acids. CDR3 sequence reads: CASSLGQSNMNTEAFF. The CDR3, as DNA: TGCGCCAGCAGCTTGGGTCAGAGCAATATGAACACTGAAGCTTTCTTT. Supplemented by reference TRBV5-1 and TRBJ1-1, the full variable domain reads KAGVTQTPRYLIKTRGQQVTLSCSPISGHRSVSWYQQTPGQGLQFLFEYFSETQRNKGNFPGRFSGRQFSNSRSEMNVSTLELGDSALYLCASSLGQSNMNTEAFFGQGTRLTVV.

The J gene is TRBJ1-2, the V gene TRBV5-8; D gene uncertain. Germline V gene sequence: CDR1 SGHTS, CDR2 YDEGEE. V shed 6 bases and J shed 6 bases, with 18 bases lying between them. This CDR3 spans 14 amino acids. As DNA, the CDR3 is TGTGCCAGCACCCTCGTCGGTCCCGCGGATGGCTACACCTTC. Protein: CASTLVGPADGYTF.

This clone occurred once. The chain combines TRBV18 with TRBJ2-1; possibly TRBD1 or TRBD2 for D (5 bases each). CDR1 is KGHSH and CDR2 is LQKENI in the germline V gene. V was pared by 2 bases and J by 6 bases, with 8 bases between. The CDR3 is 13 amino acids. CDR3 DNA: TGTGCCAGCTCACCAGGGACGGGCAATGAGCAGTTCTTC. Its protein product is CASSPGTGNEQFF.

The chain carries TRBV5-1 and TRBJ2-5; possibly TRBD2 for D (6 bases). This CDR3 has 15 residues. Germline V gene data show CDR1 as SGHRS and CDR2 as YFSETQ. V lost 4 bases and J 8 bases, leaving 21 bases between the germline ends. In DNA, the CDR3 is TGCGCCAGCAGCCCGGTGGCGGCGTTCGGGGGAACCCAGTACTTC. Its protein is CASSPVAAFGGTQYF.

The V gene is TRBV7-8, the J gene TRBJ1-5; D uncertain. The CDR3 contains 16 residues. Germline V gene data show CDR1 as SGHVS and CDR2 as FQNEAQ. Trimming removed 3 bases at V and 1 base at J, with 13 bases between. The CDR3 is CASSLSPPRSNQPQHF. The CDR3, as DNA: TGTGCCAGCAGCTTGTCACCGCCTAGGAGCAATCAGCCCCAGCATTTT.

The rearrangement joins TRBV2 to TRBJ1-3; D is unresolved. The CDR3 sequence is 13 residues long. Looked up from germline, CDR1 is SNHLY and CDR2 is FYNNEI. Trimming stripped 2 bases from V and 4 bases from J, with 6 bases between. CDR3 sequence: CASSETSGNTIYF. CDR3 bases: TGTGCCAGCAGTGAAACCTCGGGAAACACCATATATTTT.

The chain couples TRBV18 to TRBJ1-2; D unclear. Germline V gives CDR1 KGHSH, CDR2 LQKENI. The CDR3 has 15 residues. Trimming took off 3 bases at V and 3 bases at J, with 14 bases between the two ends. This CDR3 reads CASSPGPGGDYGYTF. CDR3 nucleotides: TGTGCCAGCTCACCCGGCCCCGGTGGAGACTATGGCTACACCTTC. Based on the CDR3 plus reference TRBV18 and TRBJ1-2, the full variable domain is NAGVMQNPRHLVRRRGQEARLRCSPMKGHSHVYWYRQLPEEGLKFMVYLQKENIIDESGMPKERFSAEFPKEGPSILRIQQVVRGDSAAYFCASSPGPGGDYGYTFGSGTRLTVV.

The chain carries TRBV6-2 or TRBV6-3 and TRBJ1-5; 10 bases match TRBD1. The germline CDR1 and CDR2 sequences are MNHEY and SVGEGT. This CDR3 is built from 14 residues. J was trimmed by 5 bases and V by 6 bases; bases with no gene match: 4. CDR3 protein: CASSPGQGHQPQHF. In DNA form, the CDR3 reads TGTGCCAGCAGCCCGGGACAGGGGCATCAGCCCCAGCATTTT.

The genes are TRBV4-1 and TRBJ2-3; D remains ambiguous. Between the trimmed V and J ends, which lost 1 base and 4 bases, there was a span of 6 bases. Per the germline V gene, CDR1 is MGHRA and CDR2 is YSYEKL. CDR3 size: 13 residues. CDR3 amino acids: CASSQARPDTQYF. CDR3 nucleotides: TGCGCCAGCAGCCAAGCCCGCCCAGATACGCAGTATTTT.

The V and J genes are TRBV5-1 and TRBJ1-6; no clear D gene. Germline CDR1 SGHRS, CDR2 YFSETQ. Trimming stripped 5 bases from V and 0 bases from J, with 9 bases between. CDR3 length: 15 amino acids. In nucleotides, the CDR3 is TGCGCCAGCAGACTCGGGAGCTCCTATAATTCACCCCTCCACTTT. Residues: CASRLGSSYNSPLHF.

The chain carries TRBV7-9 and TRBJ1-3; D might be TRBD1 (6 bases). The germline gives CDR1 SEHNR, CDR2 FQNEAQ (reference sequence). Trimming left V 3 bases short and J 6 bases short, with 15 bases between. This CDR3 has 15 amino acids. CDR3 region: CASSFTLRGTNTIYF. CDR3 DNA: TGTGCCAGCAGCTTCACTTTGAGGGGGACAAACACCATATATTTT.

The chain links TRBV5-1 to TRBJ2-2, with D perhaps TRBD2 (6 bases). This CDR3 comprises 14 residues. Germline V gene lookup returns CDR1 SGHRS and CDR2 YFSETQ. V shed 7 bases and J shed 4 bases, with 14 bases lying between them. In DNA, the CDR3 is TGCGCCAGCGGCCCCACTAGCCGCACCGGGGAGCTGTTTTTT. It encodes CASGPTSRTGELFF.

This clone was detected a few times. This same CDR3 is encoded by further DNA sequences in the sample. The J gene is TRBJ1-2, the V gene TRBV11-2, with 9 bases that match TRBD1. The J segment lost 6 bases and the V segment lost 0 bases, leaving 2 bases of the junction unmatched. This CDR3 has 14 residues. Germline-derived CDR1 and CDR2 are SGHAT and FQNNGV. In DNA form, the CDR3 reads TGTGCCAGCAGCTTAGATCGGGACAGGGATGGCTACACCTTC. Translated, it gives CASSLDRDRDGYTF.

The chain recombines TRBV27 with TRBJ2-7; 7 bases agree with TRBD1. The trim removed 0 bases at V and 1 base at J, leaving 3 bases unmatched. This CDR3 spans 15 amino acids. Germline CDR1 and CDR2: MNHEY and SMNVEV (reference sequence). CDR3 DNA sequence: TGTGCCAGCAGTTTATCAGGGGGCATATCCTACGAGCAGTACGTC. Residues: CASSLSGGISYEQYV.

This clone was counted a few times. V gene TRBV5-8 combines with J gene TRBJ1-4, with 7 bases identical to TRBD1. V was pared by 2 bases and J by 3 bases, with 7 bases of the junction left unmatched. CDR1 is SGHTS, CDR2 YDEGEE, per germline. CDR3 length equals 16 residues. The DNA of the CDR3 is TGTGCCAGCAGCTTTCCGGGACAGACCTCTAATGAAAAACTGTTTTTT. Its translation is CASSFPGQTSNEKLFF.

With regard to this clone: Distinct nucleotide sequences in the sample also encode this CDR3. This chain connects TRBV4-1 to TRBJ1-5, with D possibly TRBD1 on 5 matching bases. The CDR3 contains 16 residues. The germline V gene encodes CDR1 MGHRA and CDR2 YSYEKL. Deletions cut 0 bases from V and 2 bases from J, with 11 bases between. CDR3: CASSQDGGLGNQPQHF. The CDR3 region has the DNA TGCGCCAGCAGCCAAGATGGGGGGTTAGGCAATCAGCCCCAGCATTTT.

The chain uses TRBV3-1 (or the pseudogene TRBV3-2) and TRBJ1-2, with D hard to call. This CDR3 comprises 11 residues. The V end was cut by 3 bases, the J end by 8 bases, with 7 bases between. Germline-derived CDR1 and CDR2 are LGHDT and YNNKEL (reference sequence). The CDR3 DNA follows: TGTGCCAGCAGCCATTGGAGAGGCTACACCTTC. Its protein product is CASSHWRGYTF.

The V and J genes are TRBV3-1 (or the pseudogene TRBV3-2) and TRBJ1-6; D is ambiguous. V dropped 5 bases and J dropped 7 bases, with 12 bases sitting between them. Germline CDR1 reads LGHDT; CDR2 reads YNNKEL (reference sequence). The CDR3 extends over 14 amino acids. CDR3 coding DNA: TGTGCCAGCAGCGGTACGGGTCGGAATTCACCCCTCCACTTT. Translated, it gives CASSGTGRNSPLHF.

The V gene is TRBV28, the J gene TRBJ1-2; TRBD1 is a possible D gene (5 bases). The CDR3 covers 15 residues. CDR1 is MDHEN and CDR2 is SYDVKM in the germline V gene. The V gene lost 1 base and the J gene lost 5 bases, with 14 bases spanning the gap. Here the CDR3 reads CASSLSRVGGYGYTF. The CDR3 region has the DNA TGTGCCAGCAGTTTATCCAGGGTGGGTGGGTATGGCTACACCTTC.

CDR3 amino acids: CASSVEGSSYYGYTF. Written as DNA, the CDR3 is TGTGCCAGCAGCGTAGAGGGGTCATCTTACTATGGCTACACCTTC. The J gene is TRBJ1-2, the V gene TRBV9; maybe TRBD1 (5 bases). Germline lookup yields CDR1 SGDLS and CDR2 YYNGEE. Between the trimmed V and J ends, which lost 0 bases and 3 bases, there was a span of 12 bases. The CDR3 runs to 15 residues.

CDR3 nucleotide sequence: TGTGCCAGCAGTTTAGGTTATGGCTACACCTTC. Protein product: CASSLGYGYTF. J is TRBJ1-2 and V is TRBV12-3 or TRBV12-4, with unresolved D. Deletions cut 1 base from V and 5 bases from J, with 2 bases between. The CDR3 spans 11 residues.